This section outlines one T cell receptor beta chain sequence together with its context. This sample is part of a study of control samples from healthy donors and cancer patients. The length of the CDR3 is 16 residues. V was shortened by 6 bases and J by 0 bases, with 15 bases between the two germline ends. In germline, CDR1 is MNHEY, CDR2 SMNVEV (reference sequence). Method: immunoSEQ multiplex PCR; TCRdb's copy keeps in-frame clones and lacks some. The sample comprises around 150,000 clones, around nine tenths of which are singletons, and more than 10% rests with the top ten. The source of this sequence is a man younger than 40 in good health. The sample consisted of blood. The genes are TRBV27 and TRBJ2-4; the D gene could be TRBD1 or TRBD2 (5 bases each). DNA of the CDR3: TGTGCCAGCAGCACAAATCCCGGGACAGCCAAAAACATTCAGTACTTC. It codes for CASSTNPGTAKNIQYF.